This T cell receptor (beta chain) was sequenced for a study of T cells in pancreatic ductal adenocarcinoma. The method was immunoSEQ multiplex PCR; TCRdb's version includes in-frame clones alone and lacks a portion of them. The profile shows about 98,000 clones, about 95% of them singletons. The CDR3 totals 13 residues. Germline CDR1 reads MNHEY; CDR2 reads SMNVEV (reference sequence). J was trimmed by 5 bases and V by 7 bases; bases with no gene match: 2. No neoadjuvant therapy was given to the selected pancreatic ductal adenocarcinoma patients before their surgery. The origin of this receptor is a human donor with pancreatic ductal adenocarcinoma. The V gene is TRBV27, the J gene TRBJ2-2; 9 nucleotides agree with TRBD2. The sequencing sample was made of PBMCs. CDR3 nucleotide sequence: TGTGCCAGCAAGAGCGGGAGGACCGGGGAGCTGTTTTTT. Protein: CASKSGRTGELFF.